This TCR beta chain was profiled in a study of T cell repertoires in cytomegalovirus infection. In this sample, this clonotype turned up many times. TCRdb fed the reads into MiXCR, producing one record per CDR3 protein. In the table there are some 150,000 distinct CDR3 sequences, 5% to 6.5% of which are singletons. CDR3 size: 14 residues. V lost 3 bases and J lost 4; bases outside the gene matches: 4. CDR1 and CDR2 from the germline V gene are SGHTA and FQGNSA. The receptor's source is a human donor in good health (CMV status not recorded). Some clones in this sample may be carry-over from other donors' samples. V gene TRBV7-2 combines with J gene TRBJ1-1; TRBD1 aligns across 8 bases. The sample consisted of PBMCs. CDR3 in DNA: TGTGCCAGCAGCTTTTCTGACAGGGGCACTGAAGCTTTCTTT. Its translation: CASSFSDRGTEAFF.